This T cell receptor (beta chain) was documented in a study of T cell responses to AZD1222 COVID-19 vaccine. Overall study findings and caveats: Nearly half of the spike-specific TCRs reportedly recognize variant regions that carry no mutations. Across the whole spike, CD4 TCRs peaked at regions 160-218 and 743-854.

For this clone: What it recognizes is unknown.

The J segment lost 5 bases and the V segment lost 4 bases, leaving 8 bases of the junction unmatched. The length of the CDR3 is 16 residues. The assay was immunoSEQ multiplex PCR, and TCRdb's table has in-frame clones only and misses some. The sample records 80,000 to 90,000 clones, about 91% being singletons. The rearrangement links TRBV23-1 to TRBJ2-5; TRBD1 agrees at 12 bases. TRBV23-1 is recorded as an ORF, its role being uncertain. Sequenced material: peripheral blood, taken on day 0 of AZD1222 vaccination. This receptor was taken from an adult in good health. This chain's CDR3 is CASSPDTGTGGETQYF. CDR3 bases: TGCGCCAGCAGTCCGGATACCGGGACAGGGGGCGAGACCCAGTACTTC.